This entry lists 2 T cell receptor beta chains sequenced from one sample in a study of cytomegalovirus exposure and HLA in healthy donors. PCR employed 60 Vbeta and 13 Jbeta primers. Assay: immunoSEQ multiplex PCR; the TCRdb copy retains only in-frame clones and omits some. The repertoire has 150,000 to 250,000 clones, more than 75% of them found once; the top ten carry around 6.3%. The sample consisted of PBMCs. These receptors were taken from a woman between 45 and 60 years old in good health and CMV-seropositive.

The rearrangement links TRBV30 to TRBJ2-3, with D maybe TRBD2 (6 bases). Trimming removed 3 bases from V and 0 bases from J, with 7 bases in between. Looked up from germline, CDR1 is GTSNPN and CDR2 is SVGIG (reference sequence). The CDR3 runs 13 residues. The CDR3 sequence: CAWRLASTDTQYF. In DNA form, the CDR3 reads TGTGCCTGGAGACTAGCTAGCACAGATACGCAGTATTTT.

This rearrangement joins TRBV7-9 to TRBJ2-2; 9 positions match TRBD1. Germline CDR1 is SEHNR and CDR2 is FQNEAQ (reference sequence). The ends lost 1 base at V and 6 bases at J; junction bases unmatched: 3. The CDR3 runs to 15 residues. The CDR3 DNA reads TGTGCCAGCAGCTTAGGGGACAGGGTTGCCGGGGAGCTGTTTTTT. This translates into CASSLGDRVAGELFF.